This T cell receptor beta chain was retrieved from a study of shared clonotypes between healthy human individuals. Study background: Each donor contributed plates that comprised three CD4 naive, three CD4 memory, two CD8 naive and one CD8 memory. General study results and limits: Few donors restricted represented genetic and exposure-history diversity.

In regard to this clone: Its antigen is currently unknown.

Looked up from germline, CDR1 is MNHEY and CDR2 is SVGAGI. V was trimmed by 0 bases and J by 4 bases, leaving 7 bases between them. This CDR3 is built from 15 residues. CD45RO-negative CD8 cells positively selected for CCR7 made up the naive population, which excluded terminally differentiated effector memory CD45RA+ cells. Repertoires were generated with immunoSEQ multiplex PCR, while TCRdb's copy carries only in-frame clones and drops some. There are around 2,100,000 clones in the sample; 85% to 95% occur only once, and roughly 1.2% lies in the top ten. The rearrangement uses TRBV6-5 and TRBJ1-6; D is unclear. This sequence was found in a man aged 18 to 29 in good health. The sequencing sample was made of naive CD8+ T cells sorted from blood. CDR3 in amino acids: CASSYSNEYNSPLHF. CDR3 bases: TGTGCCAGCAGTTACTCGAATGAGTATAATTCACCCCTCCACTTT.